The T cell receptor beta chain under discussion was sequenced for a study of T cell responses to AZD1222 COVID-19 vaccine. General study points: Only 5 or 6 AZD1222 recipients were seropositive at baseline. It was only after the peak T cell response that any repertoires were sampled. After two AZD1222 doses, spike-specific TCR breadth and depth rose versus day 0. Nearly half of spike-specific TCRs reportedly go after variant regions that carry no mutations.

This clone has just one count. Its cognate antigen is unknown. TCRdb keeps only in-frame clones here, not all; method: immunoSEQ multiplex PCR. The sample yields 150,000 to 160,000 clones, 75% to 90% seen once. This CDR3 has 16 amino acids. V gave up 2 bases and J gave up 2 bases; unmatched junction bases: 4. Germline V gene sequence: CDR1 SGHDT, CDR2 YYEEEE. This sequence originates from an adult who had recovered from COVID-19. The source material was peripheral blood, sampled after recovery from COVID-19. The genes are TRBV5-6 and TRBJ2-2, with TRBD1 identical over 9 bases. This CDR3 reads CASSLRTGVNTGELFF. The CDR3 DNA follows: TGTGCCAGCAGCTTAAGGACAGGGGTCAACACCGGGGAGCTGTTTTTT.